This TCR beta chain was documented in a study of cytomegalovirus exposure and HLA in healthy donors. Study-wide points: The number of N-insertions in an Asian-associated ancestry cluster was reportedly below the 666-donor mean in a later analysis. The dataset shows that most TCR sequences were rare, while some public TCRs occurred in many donors. Several of the most significant clusters appeared, in a later analysis, to be linked to common viral pathogens. The authors later linked a missense DCLRE1C variant to TCR beta V- and J-gene trimming.

The CDR3 loop spans 13 amino acids. Germline V gene sequence: CDR1 MNHEY, CDR2 SMNVEV (reference sequence). V was clipped by 6 bases and J by 6 bases; unmatched bases: 4. This clone has more than one count but fewer than ten. Its antigen is not known. The PCR employed 60 Vbeta primers together with 13 Jbeta primers. Assay used: immunoSEQ multiplex PCR; TCRdb lists only in-frame clones, some missing. The sample records about 110,000 clones, around 15% being singletons. This TCR was sampled from a female donor in good health and CMV-seronegative. The sample was PBMCs. The V and J genes are TRBV27 and TRBJ1-2, with 10 bases identical to TRBD1. CDR3 in amino acids: CASRRGQGNGYTF. The CDR3 DNA reads as TGTGCCAGCAGGAGGGGACAGGGGAATGGCTACACCTTC.